The T cell receptor beta chain under discussion was sequenced for a study of blood T cell repertoires in COVID-19. In the study overall: Spain, Italy and the United States supplied samples that represented acute and convalescent COVID-19. PBMCs, B-cell-depleted T cells, or T cells provided the cDNA or gDNA that made up the material.

The Seattle site enrolled patients during active infection and followed them longitudinally. Authors' data handling: Estimated nucleated cell counts came from reference gene primer amplification. Repertoires were generated with immunoSEQ multiplex PCR, while TCRdb's copy carries only in-frame clones and drops some. Clonal size and the V and J genes are those of that table, whereas D and trimming came from the DNA. Here the sample spans around 470,000 clones, roughly nine tenths being singletons. Deletions cut 0 bases from V and 0 bases from J, with 17 bases between. CDR1 and CDR2 (germline): SGHNT, YYREEE (reference sequence). This CDR3 region has 18 residues.

The TCR sequence derives from a man between 18 and 35 years old with COVID-19, enrolled during active disease. The specimen sequenced was peripheral blood. The chain joins TRBV5-4 to TRBJ2-3; D remains unclear. CDR3 protein: CASSLGSRLGSSTDTQYF. The CDR3 DNA reads TGTGCCAGCAGCTTGGGCTCTAGGCTTGGCTCTAGCACAGATACGCAGTATTTT.